Presented here are 21 T cell receptor beta chains from one specimen sequenced in a study of blood T cell repertoires in COVID-19. Assay: immunoSEQ multiplex PCR; the TCRdb copy retains only in-frame clones and omits some. The profile shows fewer than 400,000 clones, roughly nine tenths of them singletons. The sample consisted of PBMCs or T cells enriched from blood (not recorded which). The receptors come from a man in his fifties or sixties who had recovered from COVID-19.

The chain has TRBV11-2 and TRBJ2-7; TRBD1 is a possible D gene (6 bases). This CDR3 has 15 residues. CDR1 is SGHAT, CDR2 FQNNGV, per germline. V lost 4 bases and J 0 bases, leaving 13 bases between the germline ends. The CDR3 is CASSSTGRPSYEQYF. CDR3 DNA sequence: TGTGCCAGCAGCTCGACAGGCAGACCCTCCTACGAGCAGTACTTC.

On this clone: Relative to the germline gene, one junction end is altered; a read error may explain this. This chain uses TRBV5-1 with TRBJ1-1; the D gene is possibly TRBD1 (5 bases). The CDR3 is 13 residues long. From germline, CDR1 is SGHRS and CDR2 YFSETQ. CDR3 protein: CASSMEGNPEAFF. For the CDR3, the DNA is TGCGCCAGCAGCATGGAGGGGAACCCTGAAGCTTTCTTT.

The rearrangement links TRBV3-1 (or the pseudogene TRBV3-2) to TRBJ2-7; TRBD2 matches at 9 bases. The J segment lost 5 bases and the V segment lost 3 bases, leaving 5 bases of the junction unmatched. The germline CDR1 and CDR2 sequences are LGHDT and YNNKEL (reference sequence). The CDR3 consists of 14 residues. CDR3 in amino acids: CASSQGLAGDEQYF. The CDR3 DNA sequence: TGTGCCAGCAGCCAGGGACTAGCTGGCGACGAGCAGTACTTC.

The chain joins TRBV28 to TRBJ1-5; 12 positions agree with TRBD1. CDR3 length: 15 residues. The J segment lost 7 bases and the V segment lost 5 bases, leaving 6 bases of the junction unmatched. The germline CDR1 and CDR2 sequences are MDHEN and SYDVKM. CDR3 region: CASSPGTGGRQPQHF. The CDR3 bases are TGTGCCAGCAGTCCGGGGACAGGGGGCCGACAGCCCCAGCATTTT.

The CDR3 protein is CASSLSGLAHNEQFF. The CDR3 DNA is TGTGCCAGCAGCTTATCGGGACTAGCCCACAATGAGCAGTTCTTC. The V gene is TRBV7-3, the J gene TRBJ2-1; 9 bases align to TRBD2. With 2 bases clipped from V and 5 bases from J, the junction kept 4 bases outside the gene matches. Germline-derived CDR1 and CDR2 are SGHTA and FQGTGA. There are 15 residues in the CDR3. Variable domain in full (rest from reference TRBV7-3 and TRBJ2-1): GAGVSQTPSNKVTEKGKYVELRCDPISGHTALYWYRQSLGQGPEFLIYFQGTGAADDSGLPNDRFFAVRPEGSVSTLKIQRTERGDSAVYLCASSLSGLAHNEQFFGPGTRLTVL.

The chain combines TRBV5-4 with TRBJ2-5; D might be TRBD2 (7 bases). CDR1 is SGHNT and CDR2 is YYREEE in the germline V gene (reference sequence). V was cut by 4 bases and J by 5 bases, with 21 bases left in between. The CDR3 length is 16 residues. CDR3 residues: CASSLVGGGGQETQYF. For the CDR3, the DNA is TGTGCCAGCAGCCTTGTCGGAGGGGGGGGTCAGGAGACCCAGTACTTC.

This rearrangement joins TRBV27 to TRBJ2-1, with 10 bases matching TRBD2. V shed 7 bases, J shed 3 bases, and the junction held 6 bases outside the gene matches. Germline V CDR1 and CDR2: MNHEY, SMNVEV (reference sequence). The CDR3 length is 15 residues. In DNA form, the CDR3 reads TGTGCCAGCACACGGAGGACTAGCGGCTACAATGAGCAGTTCTTC. Protein: CASTRRTSGYNEQFF.

CDR3 DNA sequence: TGCAGTGCTAGGCCCCGGTACGAGCAGTACTTC. Translating it yields CSARPRYEQYF. The genes are TRBV20-1 and TRBJ2-7; D is uncertain. From germline, CDR1 is DFQATT and CDR2 SNEGSKA (reference sequence). Trimming took 3 bases from V and 4 from J, leaving 7 bases between them. This CDR3 is built from 11 residues.

The chain recombines TRBV6-5 with TRBJ2-7; 9 bases line up with TRBD1. The V segment lost 10 bases and the J segment 5 bases; nucleotides outside the gene matches: 15. This CDR3 is 15 amino acids long. The germline gives CDR1 MNHEY, CDR2 SVGAGI. The CDR3 reads CATPWGQGNLDEQYF. In nucleotides, the CDR3 is TGTGCCACTCCATGGGGACAGGGTAACCTCGACGAGCAGTACTTC.

The V gene is TRBV4-1, the J gene TRBJ1-6; D gene unclear. Germline V lookup: CDR1 MGHRA, CDR2 YSYEKL. CDR3 length: 19 residues. Between the trimmed V and J ends, which lost 0 bases and 0 bases, there was a span of 15 bases. The CDR3 loop reads CASSQDWAGLSSYNSPLHF. The CDR3 DNA is TGCGCCAGCAGCCAAGATTGGGCCGGCTTGAGCTCCTATAATTCACCCCTCCACTTT.

The chain uses TRBV14 and TRBJ2-7; 12 bases fit TRBD2. The CDR3 has 17 amino acids. The V gene's germline CDR1 is SGHDN and CDR2 FVKESK. V shed 4 bases and J 3 bases; nucleotides not matched to a gene: 10. The CDR3 region has the DNA TGTGCCAGCAGCCGCTTGACTAGCGGGAGTAAGGTCTACGAGCAGTACTTC. Translated: CASSRLTSGSKVYEQYF.

This chain links TRBV7-2 with TRBJ1-5; possible D gene TRBD1, 5 bases. The V gene lost 2 bases and the J gene lost 4 bases, with 12 bases spanning the gap. CDR1 SGHTA and CDR2 FQGNSA come from the germline V gene. This CDR3 spans 15 amino acids. The DNA for the CDR3 is TGTGCCAGCAGCTTACAGCACGGGGGAAATCAGCCCCAGCATTTT. Translation: CASSLQHGGNQPQHF.

The chain combines TRBV9 with TRBJ2-1; 11 nucleotides agree with TRBD2. The V gene's germline CDR1 is SGDLS and CDR2 YYNGEE. The CDR3 contains 22 residues. V gave up 4 bases and J gave up 3 bases; unmatched junction bases: 24. In DNA, the CDR3 is TGTGCCAGCAGCCGAGGTAACCCCGGATCACCGGGACTAGCGGCCGTCTACAATGAGCAGTTCTTC. Amino acids: CASSRGNPGSPGLAAVYNEQFF.

The chain recombines TRBV5-1 with TRBJ1-3; TRBD1 agrees at 7 bases. The CDR3 sequence is 17 residues long. CDR1 and CDR2 from the germline V gene are SGHRS and YFSETQ. V shed 4 bases, J shed 0 bases, and the junction held 10 bases outside the gene matches. CDR3 in amino acids: CASSLSTGRSSGNTIYF. As DNA, the CDR3 is TGCGCCAGCAGCCTTTCGACAGGGAGGTCCTCTGGAAACACCATATATTTT. The full variable domain, rest sourced from reference TRBV5-1 and TRBJ1-3, is KAGVTQTPRYLIKTRGQQVTLSCSPISGHRSVSWYQQTPGQGLQFLFEYFSETQRNKGNFPGRFSGRQFSNSRSEMNVSTLELGDSALYLCASSLSTGRSSGNTIYFGEGSWLTVV.

The gene calls are TRBV9 and TRBJ1-2, with 10 bases lining up with TRBD1. V was pared by 6 bases and J by 5 bases, with 7 bases of the junction left unmatched. The CDR3 loop spans 14 amino acids. CDR1 and CDR2 (germline): SGDLS, YYNGEE. The CDR3 bases are TGTGCCAGCACTCGGGACAGGGGCTGGTATGGCTACACCTTC. Translation gives CASTRDRGWYGYTF.

The chain is built from TRBV2 and TRBJ2-2, with D perhaps TRBD2 (5 bases). CDR3 length equals 16 residues. Germline V CDR1 and CDR2: SNHLY, FYNNEI. The V gene lost 7 bases and the J gene lost 1 base, with 16 bases spanning the gap. CDR3 nucleotides: TGTGCCAGCACCCGAGATAGGGCGGGGAACACCGGGGAGCTGTTTTTT. Translated, it gives CASTRDRAGNTGELFF.

This clone showed up just a few times. Its ends do not fully match the called genes, so a read error is possible. V usage is TRBV5-4 and J usage is TRBJ1-1; TRBD1 matches at 7 bases. The CDR3 covers 15 residues. Germline loops: CDR1 SGHNT, CDR2 YYREEE (reference sequence). CDR3 region: CASSLGVRGNSEAFF. The CDR3 DNA reads as TGTGCCAGCAGCTTGGGTGTCAGGGGGAACTCTGAAGCTTTCTTT.

The CDR3 loop is CASSDQYSRQAQETQYF. Here the CDR3 DNA reads TGTGCCAGCAGTGACCAATACTCGCGACAGGCACAAGAGACCCAGTACTTC. The chain carries TRBV6-4 and TRBJ2-5, with D perhaps matching TRBD1 (6 bases). CDR1 and CDR2 (germline): MRHNA, SNTAGT. V lost 2 bases and J lost 2, with 18 bases in between. This CDR3 has 17 amino acids.

J is TRBJ1-2 and V is TRBV6-5; D possibly corresponds to TRBD1 (5 bases). V shed 5 bases and J shed 3 bases, with 16 bases lying between them. Germline loops: CDR1 MNHEY, CDR2 SVGAGI. The CDR3 loop spans 15 amino acids. This CDR3 reads CASSPQGSGYYGYTF. DNA for the CDR3: TGTGCCAGCAGTCCCCAGGGTAGCGGATACTATGGCTACACCTTC.

This clone was found once. This chain links TRBV2 with TRBJ2-3; D ambiguous. Germline-derived CDR1 and CDR2 are SNHLY and FYNNEI. V gave up 9 bases and J gave up 2 bases, with 12 bases separating them. CDR3 length: 13 amino acids. CDR3 region: CARKLEPTDTQYF. DNA for the CDR3: TGTGCCAGAAAATTAGAGCCCACAGATACGCAGTATTTT. Looking up the rest from reference TRBV2 and TRBJ2-3 gives the full variable domain: EPEVTQTPSHQVTQMGQEVILRCVPISNHLYFYWYRQILGQKVEFLVSFYNNEISEKSEIFDDQFSVERPDGSNFTLKIRSTKLEDSAMYFCARKLEPTDTQYFGPGTRLTVL.

The chain joins TRBV6-5 to TRBJ1-1, with 7 bases fitting TRBD1. This CDR3 has 15 residues. Germline V lookup: CDR1 MNHEY, CDR2 SVGAGI. The trim removed 6 bases at V and 1 base at J, leaving 8 bases unmatched. Here the CDR3 reads CASRKRQGKNTEAFF. The DNA for the CDR3 is TGTGCCAGCAGAAAAAGACAGGGTAAGAACACTGAAGCTTTCTTT.